Listed here are 11 T cell receptor beta chains from one sample, sequenced in a study of control samples from healthy donors and cancer patients. The repertoire was sequenced with immunoSEQ multiplex PCR; TCRdb's copy has only in-frame clones and lacks some. Here the sample spans approximately 190,000 clones, about 90% being singletons. Source material: blood. These receptors were taken from a man aged 30 to 45 in good health.

V is TRBV10-1 and J is TRBJ1-1; 8 positions match TRBD1. CDR1 WNHNN and CDR2 SYGVQD come from the germline V gene (reference sequence). J was trimmed by 7 bases and V by 7 bases; bases with no gene match: 5. The CDR3 runs to 12 residues. CDR3 residues: CASTDREGEAFF. The CDR3 region has the DNA TGCGCCAGCACGGACAGGGAAGGTGAAGCTTTCTTT.

This chain links TRBV9 with TRBJ1-2; D not resolved. The CDR3 sequence is 14 residues long. Trimming took off 1 base at V and 1 base at J, with 8 bases between the two ends. CDR1 is SGDLS, CDR2 YYNGEE, per germline. CDR3 DNA: TGTGCCAGCAGCGTAACAGCCATTAACTATGGCTACACCTTC. This gives the protein CASSVTAINYGYTF. The whole variable domain, filled in from reference TRBV9 and TRBJ1-2, reads DSGVTQTPKHLITATGQRVTLRCSPRSGDLSVYWYQQSLDQGLQFLIQYYNGEERAKGNILERFSAQQFPDLHSELNLSSLELGDSALYFCASSVTAINYGYTFGSGTRLTVV.

CDR3 protein: CASSRDRAAGNTIYF. CDR3 nucleotides: TGTGCCAGCAGCAGGGACAGGGCTGCTGGAAACACCATATATTTT. The chain is built from TRBV7-8 and TRBJ1-3, with 9 bases fitting TRBD1. CDR3 length equals 15 residues. J lost 2 bases, V lost 5 bases, and 4 bases had no gene match. Germline V gene lookup returns CDR1 SGHVS and CDR2 FQNEAQ.

The rearrangement joins TRBV6-1 to TRBJ2-3; D possibly matches TRBD1 or TRBD2 (5 bases each). The CDR3 runs to 14 residues. Germline V gives CDR1 MNHNS, CDR2 SASEGT. V was pared by 1 base and J by 0 bases, with 5 bases between. CDR3 region: CASSEGDSTDTQYF. The CDR3 DNA is TGTGCCAGCAGTGAAGGGGACAGCACAGATACGCAGTATTTT.

V is TRBV7-8 and J is TRBJ1-5; 8 positions match TRBD1. V lost 3 bases, J lost 2 bases, and 9 bases stayed unmatched. Germline assignment: CDR1 SGHVS and CDR2 FQNEAQ. The CDR3 loop spans 17 amino acids. CDR3 sequence reads: CASSFTINRGGNQPQHF. The CDR3 DNA sequence: TGTGCCAGCAGCTTCACCATCAACAGGGGGGGCAATCAGCCCCAGCATTTT.

CDR3 sequence: CAISDSGLAGASYNEQFF. The CDR3 DNA follows: TGTGCCATCAGTGATTCGGGACTAGCGGGGGCCTCCTACAATGAGCAGTTCTTC. J is TRBJ2-1 and V is TRBV10-3; 14 nucleotides match TRBD2. The CDR3 spans 18 residues. The germline V gene encodes CDR1 ENHRY and CDR2 SYGVKD. The ends lost 3 bases at V and 0 bases at J; junction bases unmatched: 4.

V and J are TRBV19 and TRBJ2-6; maybe TRBD2 (5 bases). V shed 5 bases and J shed 1 base, with 9 bases lying between them. CDR3 length equals 15 residues. Germline V lookup: CDR1 LNHDA, CDR2 SQIVND (reference sequence). This chain's CDR3 is CASSFGESGANVLTF. Here the CDR3 DNA reads TGTGCCAGTAGTTTCGGGGAATCTGGGGCCAACGTCCTGACTTTC.

In its sample, this clone was seen once. The chain is built from TRBV27 and TRBJ1-6; D remains ambiguous. Looked up from germline, CDR1 is MNHEY and CDR2 is SMNVEV (reference sequence). The CDR3 is 12 residues long. V was shortened by 5 bases and J by 10 bases, with 9 bases between the two germline ends. CDR3 DNA: TGTGCCAGCAGTCCCTCAGACTCACCCCTCCACTTT. Translation: CASSPSDSPLHF.

This chain connects TRBV7-6 to TRBJ1-1; maybe TRBD1 (5 bases). CDR1 and CDR2 (germline): SGHVS, FNYEAQ. Between the trimmed V and J ends, which lost 5 bases and 1 base, there was a span of 14 bases. This CDR3 contains 15 residues. The CDR3 coding sequence is TGTGCCAGCAGCCCCAGGGCCAGCCAGAACACTGAAGCTTTCTTT. Protein: CASSPRASQNTEAFF.

V and J are TRBV7-8 and TRBJ2-3, with D unclear. Per the germline V gene, CDR1 is SGHVS and CDR2 is FQNEAQ. With 1 base removed from V and 3 bases from J, the gap between germline ends came to 20 bases. This CDR3 spans 18 amino acids. The CDR3 region has the DNA TGTGCCAGCAGCTTAGTTCGCTTCCGCCAAAGGGCAACAGATACGCAGTATTTT. Its protein is CASSLVRFRQRATDTQYF.

The CDR3 nucleotides read TGTGCCAGCAGCCCCGGGACTATAAGCTACAATGAGCAGTTCTTC. Translation: CASSPGTISYNEQFF. The chain uses TRBV5-6 and TRBJ2-1; 7 positions agree with TRBD2. Unmatched junction bases numbered 7, after V lost 4 bases and J lost 3 bases. Germline V gene lookup returns CDR1 SGHDT and CDR2 YYEEEE. The CDR3 loop spans 15 amino acids.